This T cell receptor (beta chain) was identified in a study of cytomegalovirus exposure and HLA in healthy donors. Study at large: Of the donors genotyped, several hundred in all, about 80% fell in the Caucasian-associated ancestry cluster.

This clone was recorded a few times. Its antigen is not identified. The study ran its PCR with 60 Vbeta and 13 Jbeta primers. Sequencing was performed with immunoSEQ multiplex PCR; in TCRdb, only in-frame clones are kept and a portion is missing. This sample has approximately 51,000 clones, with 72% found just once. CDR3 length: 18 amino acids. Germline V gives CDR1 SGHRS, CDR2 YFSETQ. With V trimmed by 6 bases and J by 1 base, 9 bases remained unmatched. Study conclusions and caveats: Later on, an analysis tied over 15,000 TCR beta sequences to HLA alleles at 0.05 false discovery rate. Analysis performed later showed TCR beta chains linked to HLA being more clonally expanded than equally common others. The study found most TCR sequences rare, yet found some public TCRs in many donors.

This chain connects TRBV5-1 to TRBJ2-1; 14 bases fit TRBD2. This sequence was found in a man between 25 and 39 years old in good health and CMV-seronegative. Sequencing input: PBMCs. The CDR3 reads CASNAGTSGSSSYNEQFF. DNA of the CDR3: TGCGCCAGCAACGCCGGGACTAGCGGGAGTAGTTCCTACAATGAGCAGTTCTTC.